This TCR beta chain was retrieved from a study of CD8 T cells in ankylosing spondylitis. The CDR3 totals 15 residues. Germline-derived CDR1 and CDR2 are SQVTM and ANQGSEA. Study-level results: Clones linked with disease were CD8+ and fairly uncommon in the peripheral blood.

With regard to this clonotype: Its antigen is undetermined. One junction end does not reproduce the germline sequence, and a read error may be involved.

One entry per CDR3 protein results from TCRdb running MiXCR on the 5' RACE reads. The table shows about 300,000 distinct CDR3 sequences, with under 14% occurring only once. The sequenced sample consisted of blood, either unsorted or a sorted T cell fraction (not recorded which). The sequence was collected from a female donor with ankylosing spondylitis or in good health (not recorded which). The V gene is TRBV29-1, the J gene TRBJ2-6; the match to TRBD1 covers 8 bases. The CDR3, as DNA: TGCAGCGTGATGGGACAGGTGACTGGGGCCAACGGCCTGACTTTC. Amino acid sequence: CSVMGQVTGANGLTF.